This T cell receptor beta chain was sequenced during a study of cytomegalovirus exposure and HLA in healthy donors. The PCR had 60 Vbeta and 13 Jbeta primers. Here immunoSEQ multiplex PCR was the method, and the copy in TCRdb shows in-frame clones only, minus some. The top ten clones hold around 1.5% of a sample with more than 150,000 clones, about three quarters of them seen once. This CDR3 is 14 amino acids long. Between the trimmed V and J ends, which lost 5 bases and 0 bases, there was a span of 8 bases. From germline, CDR1 is LNHNV and CDR2 YYDKDF (reference sequence). As regards this clone: This sample includes further DNA sequences coding for the same CDR3.

This chain connects TRBV15 to TRBJ2-1, with D uncertain. The sequence was obtained from a man aged 18 to 29 in good health and CMV-seronegative. Sequenced sample: PBMCs. The CDR3 region has the DNA TGTGCCACCAGCCGCGGTAGCTCCTACAATGAGCAGTTCTTC. Its protein product is CATSRGSSYNEQFF.